This T cell receptor (beta chain) was captured in a study of regulatory T cells in long-lasting Graves disease. The wider study: Freshly diagnosed Graves' patients had used antithyroid drugs for under 3 months. Study-level points and caveats: Rather than thyroid tissue, only peripheral blood underwent study.

Described time point: newly diagnosed GD, antithyroid drugs for less than 3 months. Extracted PBMC RNA gave rise to the TCR library. Libraries of TCR beta came from iRepertoire HTBI primers plus Arm-PCR of CDR3 regions. TCRdb redid the calling of the multiplex PCR reads with MiXCR, one entry per CDR3 protein. The table has approximately 560,000 distinct CDR3 sequences, 15% to 20% seen once. This clonotype was seen at least ten times. The antigen remains unidentified. Deletions cut 2 bases from V and 1 base from J, with 12 bases between. The CDR3 is 16 residues long. Germline CDR1 reads KGHSH; CDR2 reads LQKENI. This same sample was also taken into another study, of T cells in Graves' hyperthyroidism and ophthalmopathy. That investigation notes: A first-round RT-PCR of the TCR CDR3 used the HTBI primer set.

This specimen consisted of peripheral blood mononuclear cells (PBMCs), obtained at new diagnosis, from a patient treated with antithyroid drugs. This chain links TRBV18 with TRBJ1-5, with D unresolved. The clonotype comes from a man aged 18-30 years with Graves disease. CDR3 nucleotides: TGTGCCAGCTCACCAAGTCCTGCACTGAGCAATCAGCCCCAGCATTTT. The encoded protein is CASSPSPALSNQPQHF.